The entry that follows covers one T cell receptor beta chain sequence. The authors ran a second PCR of roughly 7 to 11 cycles using a sample-barcoded 5' primer and a J-beta primer mix. Via MiXCR, TCRdb re-called the 5' RACE reads, giving one row per CDR3 protein. The sample records 780,000 or so distinct CDR3 sequences, approximately 53% being singletons. The data belong to a study of blood T cells in healthy people across ages. CDR1 SGHTA and CDR2 FQGNSA come from the germline V gene. The CDR3 runs 14 residues. The V end lost 4 bases, the J end lost 4 bases, and 13 bases lay between the germline ends.

J is TRBJ2-5 and V is TRBV7-2, with D perhaps TRBD1 (6 bases). This TCR was sampled from a man aged 35-49 years in good health. Sequencing was done on a sample of blood. The CDR3 loop is CASSSPSGVETQYF. The CDR3 DNA reads TGTGCCAGCAGCTCCCCCTCAGGGGTAGAGACCCAGTACTTC. Full variable domain (outside the CDR3, taken from reference TRBV7-2 and TRBJ2-5): GAGVSQSPSNKVTEKGKDVELRCDPISGHTALYWYRQSLGQGLEFLIYFQGNSAPDKSGLPSDRFSAERTGGSVSTLTIQRTQQEDSAVYLCASSSPSGVETQYFGPGTRLLVL.